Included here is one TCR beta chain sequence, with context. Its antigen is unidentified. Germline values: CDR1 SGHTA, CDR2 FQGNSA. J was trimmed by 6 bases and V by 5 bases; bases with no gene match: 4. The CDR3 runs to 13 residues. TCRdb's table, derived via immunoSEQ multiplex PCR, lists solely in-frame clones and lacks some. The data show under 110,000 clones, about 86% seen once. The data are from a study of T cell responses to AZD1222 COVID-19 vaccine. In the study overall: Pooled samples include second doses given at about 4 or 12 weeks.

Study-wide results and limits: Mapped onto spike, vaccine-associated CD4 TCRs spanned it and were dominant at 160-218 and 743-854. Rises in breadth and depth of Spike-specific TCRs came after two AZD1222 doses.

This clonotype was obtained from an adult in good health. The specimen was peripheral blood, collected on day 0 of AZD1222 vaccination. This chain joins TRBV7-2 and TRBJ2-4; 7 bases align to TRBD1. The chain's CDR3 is CASSPGGINIQYF. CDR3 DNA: TGTGCCAGCAGCCCAGGGGGAATAAACATTCAGTACTTC.